There are many counts of the clone carrying this T cell receptor (beta chain). Trimming took off 5 bases at V and 5 bases at J, with 15 bases between the two ends. The V gene's germline CDR1 is SGHTA and CDR2 FQGNSA. The length of the CDR3 is 14 residues. The authors built TCR beta libraries using iRepertoire HTBI primers and Arm-PCR of CDR3 regions. TCRdb redid the calling of the multiplex PCR reads with MiXCR, one entry per CDR3 protein. The data hold over 350,000 distinct CDR3 sequences, with 13% to 15% observed a single time. The source of the sample is a study of regulatory T cells in long-lasting Graves disease. Time point indicated: newly diagnosed GD, antithyroid drugs for less than 3 months. There was RNA extracted from PBMCs, and the TCR library was made from it. The sample was also reused in another study, on T cells in Graves' hyperthyroidism and ophthalmopathy. Per that paper: Ophthalmopathy onset followed model prediction by a median around six months.

The sequencing used peripheral blood mononuclear cells (PBMCs), collected at new diagnosis, from a patient treated with antithyroid drugs. This TCR was sampled from a woman between 45 and 65 years old with Graves disease. V is TRBV7-2 and J is TRBJ1-1, with D perhaps TRBD1 (5 bases). The CDR3 DNA is TGTGCCAGCAGCCCCGAGAGGGGCTGGACTGAAGCTTTCTTT. Encoded protein: CASSPERGWTEAFF.